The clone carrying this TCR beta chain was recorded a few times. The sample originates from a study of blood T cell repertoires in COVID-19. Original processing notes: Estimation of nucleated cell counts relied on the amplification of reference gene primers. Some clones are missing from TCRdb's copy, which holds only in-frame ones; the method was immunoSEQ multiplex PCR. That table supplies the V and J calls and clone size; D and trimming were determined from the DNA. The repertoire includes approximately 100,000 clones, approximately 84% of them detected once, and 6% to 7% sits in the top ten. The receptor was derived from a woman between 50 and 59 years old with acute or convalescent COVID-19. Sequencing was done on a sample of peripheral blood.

For the CDR3, the DNA is TGTGCCAGCAGTGAGGGGGGGAGGGCTGAAAAACTGTTTTTT. It translates to CASSEGGRAEKLFF. The J gene is TRBJ1-4, the V gene TRBV6-1, with a weak D call TRBD1 (5 bases). This CDR3 is built from 14 residues. The V gene's germline CDR1 is MNHNS and CDR2 SASEGT. V lost 3 bases to trimming and J lost 7 bases, with 12 bases between them.